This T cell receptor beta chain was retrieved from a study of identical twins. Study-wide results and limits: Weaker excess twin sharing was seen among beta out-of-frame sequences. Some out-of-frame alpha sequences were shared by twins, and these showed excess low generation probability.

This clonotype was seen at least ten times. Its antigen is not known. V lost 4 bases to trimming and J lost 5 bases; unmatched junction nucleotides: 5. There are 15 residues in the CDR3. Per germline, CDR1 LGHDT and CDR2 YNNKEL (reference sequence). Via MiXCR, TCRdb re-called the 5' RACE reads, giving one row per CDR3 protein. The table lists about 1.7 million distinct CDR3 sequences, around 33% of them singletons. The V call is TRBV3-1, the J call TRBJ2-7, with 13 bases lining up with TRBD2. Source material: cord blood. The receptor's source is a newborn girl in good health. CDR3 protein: CASSPGLAGVDEQYF. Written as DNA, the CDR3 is TGTGCCAGCAGCCCCGGACTAGCGGGAGTAGACGAGCAGTACTTC.